What follows are 8 T cell receptor beta chains derived from one specimen sequenced in a study of breast tumors, draining lymph nodes, adjacent tissues. The lymph nodes were axillary draining lymph nodes from breast cancer patients. One entry per CDR3 protein, called by TCRdb with MiXCR from the multiplex PCR reads. The repertoire holds some 150,000 distinct CDR3 sequences, with about 22% as singletons. The sequencing sample was made of axillary lymph node tissue. The receptors stem from a female donor with breast cancer. Some clones in this sample may be carry-over from other donors' samples.

This clonotype was observed many times. V gene TRBV10-3 combines with J gene TRBJ2-1; TRBD1 matches at 7 bases. V lost 10 bases, J lost 2 bases, and 8 bases stayed unmatched. Germline CDR1 reads ENHRY; CDR2 reads SYGVKD. The CDR3 contains 14 residues. The CDR3 protein is CATSPGTAYNEQFF. CDR3 in DNA: TGTGCCACCAGCCCGGGGACAGCCTACAATGAGCAGTTCTTC.

A note on this clonotype: A clone one base away is much larger, so this may be a read error. V and J are TRBV10-2 and TRBJ2-2; no definite D call. The length of the CDR3 is 12 residues. The germline CDR1 and CDR2 sequences are WSHSY and SAAADI. In DNA form, the CDR3 reads TGCGCCAACAGTGAGCACACCGGGGAGCTGTTTTTT. Residues: CANSEHTGELFF.

Regarding this clonotype: Since no conserved phenylalanine or tryptophan closes the CDR3, a read error is the likely cause. The chain has TRBV24-1 and TRBJ2-3; 9 bases are shared with TRBD1. Germline CDR1 reads KGHDR; CDR2 reads SFDVKD. The length of the CDR3 is 14 residues. With 3 bases clipped from V and 4 bases from J, the junction kept 1 base outside the gene matches. The CDR3 sequence: CATSDTGGADTQYL. DNA for the CDR3: TGTGCCACCAGTGATACAGGGGGCGCAGATACGCAGTATCTT.

This clonotype occurred many times. The chain recombines TRBV4-2 with TRBJ2-7; 14 bases are shared with TRBD2. Germline V gene lookup returns CDR1 LGHNA and CDR2 YNFKEQ. V was clipped by 4 bases and J by 2 bases; unmatched bases: 1. CDR3 length: 15 amino acids. In nucleotides, the CDR3 is TGTGCCAGCAGCCCGGGACTAGCGGGAGCCTACGAGCAGTACTTC. It encodes CASSPGLAGAYEQYF.

This clonotype is medium-sized (0.01 to 0.1%) within its sample. This chain joins TRBV20-1 and TRBJ2-1; the D gene is possibly TRBD2 (6 bases). V lost 0 bases to trimming and J lost 3 bases, with 12 bases between them. Germline V gives CDR1 DFQATT, CDR2 SNEGSKA (reference sequence). This CDR3 comprises 15 residues. The CDR3 DNA sequence: TGCAGTGCTAGAGATCTCACTAGCAACTACAATGAGCAGTTCTTC. Its protein is CSARDLTSNYNEQFF.

This clonotype was picked up many times. The V call is TRBV20-1, the J call TRBJ2-5; 10 positions match TRBD1. Germline V gene lookup returns CDR1 DFQATT and CDR2 SNEGSKA (reference sequence). The CDR3 runs 15 residues. Trimming cost V 1 base and J 3 bases; bases outside gene matches: 5. The DNA for the CDR3 is TGCAGTGCTAGAGCCCCGGGACAGGGGAAAGAGACCCAGTACTTC. This codes for CSARAPGQGKETQYF.

This clonotype has at least ten counts. The V call is TRBV7-9, the J call TRBJ2-7, with TRBD1 matching over 7 bases. CDR3 length: 13 amino acids. The germline V gene has CDR1 SEHNR and CDR2 FQNEAQ (reference sequence). V lost 5 bases and J lost 4; bases outside the gene matches: 5. CDR3 sequence reads: CASSGGTAYEQYF. Here the CDR3 DNA reads TGTGCCAGCAGCGGTGGGACAGCTTACGAGCAGTACTTC.

This clonotype was recorded many times. CDR3 amino acids: CASSQDSWSSGSTDTQYF. The DNA for the CDR3 is TGTGCCAGCAGCCAAGATTCCTGGTCTAGCGGTAGCACAGATACGCAGTATTTT. This sequence joins TRBV14 and TRBJ2-3, with TRBD2 identical over 7 bases. CDR1 SGHDN and CDR2 FVKESK come from the germline V gene. Unmatched junction bases numbered 9, after V lost 0 bases and J lost 0 bases. The CDR3 is 18 residues long. Together with reference TRBV14 and TRBJ2-3, the CDR3 gives the full variable domain: EAGVTQFPSHSVIEKGQTVTLRCDPISGHDNLYWYRRVMGKEIKFLLHFVKESKQDESGMPNNRFLAERTGGTYSTLKVQPAELEDSGVYFCASSQDSWSSGSTDTQYFGPGTRLTVL.